This T cell receptor beta chain originates from a study of T-cell memory formation after mild COVID-19. Looking at the study overall: TCR clusters mostly belonged to single donors.

This CDR3 region has 14 residues. Trimming took 3 bases from V and 1 from J, leaving 7 bases between them. Germline loops: CDR1 DFQATT, CDR2 SNEGSKA (reference sequence). TCRdb used MiXCR to reprocess the 5' RACE reads, holding one entry per CDR3 protein. Among approximately 180,000 distinct CDR3 sequences listed, around 15% were seen once. On this clonotype itself: The antigen is unknown.

Study-wide points: Day 15 to 85 contracting clones showed balanced CD4/CD8; later expanders leaned CD4+. Shrinking CD4+ clones resided mostly in CM and EM, and CD8+ ones in EMRA. Memory from before infection featured some responding clones, which suggests cross-reactive memory joined.

This TCR came from an adult woman who had mild COVID-19 (a few samples of this study predate the infection). Cell type and time point are not known. The sample was PBMCs or a T cell subset sorted from them (not recorded which). The chain combines TRBV20-1 with TRBJ2-6; the D is unclear. The CDR3 protein is CSASPGSGANVLTF. The CDR3 nucleotides are TGCAGTGCTAGTCCTGGATCTGGGGCCAACGTCCTGACTTTC.